One and the same sample provided the 12 T cell receptor beta chains below, sequenced in a study of tumour-infiltrating T cells in Burkitt lymphoma. Measured with immunoSEQ multiplex PCR; TCRdb has only the in-frame clones, and not every one. The sample includes thousands of clones, about 15% seen only once; the top ten take 10%. Sequenced: tumor tissue. Source of these receptors: a human donor with Burkitt lymphoma.

The sample holds a few counts of this clone. This chain joins TRBV5-1 and TRBJ1-4; the D gene is possibly TRBD1 (6 bases). The CDR3 covers 15 residues. V lost 4 bases, J lost 3 bases, and 13 bases lay in between. Germline V gene lookup returns CDR1 SGHRS and CDR2 YFSETQ. CDR3 DNA: TGCGCCAGCAGCGTGTCACAGGGCCCTAATGAAAAACTGTTTTTT. Its protein is CASSVSQGPNEKLFF.

The V gene is TRBV9, the J gene TRBJ1-1, with no clear D. V was trimmed by 0 bases and J by 0 bases, leaving 6 bases between them. The CDR3 is made up of 14 amino acids. CDR1 and CDR2 from the germline V gene are SGDLS and YYNGEE. The CDR3 DNA is TGTGCCAGCAGCGTAGGGCGTTTGAACACTGAAGCTTTCTTT. The encoded protein is CASSVGRLNTEAFF.

The rearrangement links TRBV15 to TRBJ1-1; D not resolved. The germline V gene encodes CDR1 LNHNV and CDR2 YYDKDF (reference sequence). Trimming took 1 base from V and 1 from J, leaving 7 bases between them. CDR3 size: 14 residues. The CDR3 DNA is TGTGCCACCAGCAGAGGGGGATCGAACACTGAAGCTTTCTTT. Translated: CATSRGGSNTEAFF.

This clone was seen more than once but under ten times. The J gene is TRBJ1-5, the V gene TRBV27, with TRBD1 matching over 10 bases. This CDR3 region has 15 residues. V lost 1 base and J lost 5; bases outside the gene matches: 2. Germline values: CDR1 MNHEY, CDR2 SMNVEV (reference sequence). CDR3 in amino acids: CASSLFGTGDQPQHF. Here the CDR3 DNA reads TGTGCCAGCAGTTTATTTGGGACAGGGGATCAGCCCCAGCATTTT.

This chain links TRBV7-9 with TRBJ1-2; 8 positions agree with TRBD1. The germline CDR1 and CDR2 sequences are SEHNR and FQNEAQ (reference sequence). The V gene end was trimmed by 1 base and the J gene end by 3 bases; junction bases not matched to a gene: 16. This CDR3 contains 19 residues. The CDR3, as DNA: TGTGCCAGCAGCTTAGTCGAGGGGGCAAGGACAGGGCGTGACTATGGCTACACCTTC. This encodes CASSLVEGARTGRDYGYTF.

This chain joins TRBV7-2 and TRBJ1-5; D remains ambiguous. V lost 2 bases, J lost 5 bases, and 10 bases lay in between. This CDR3 is built from 14 residues. Germline CDR1 and CDR2: SGHTA and FQGNSA. The CDR3, as DNA: TGTGCCAGCAGCTTAAGCTCCCGTGATCAGCCCCAGCATTTT. Translation gives CASSLSSRDQPQHF.

The V gene is TRBV7-2, the J gene TRBJ1-3; D is perhaps TRBD1 (6 bases). This CDR3 contains 15 residues. V lost 5 bases, J lost 2 bases, and 13 bases lay in between. Looked up from germline, CDR1 is SGHTA and CDR2 is FQGNSA. CDR3 region: CASSATGSPGNTIYF. In nucleotides, the CDR3 is TGTGCCAGCAGCGCGACAGGATCCCCTGGAAACACCATATATTTT.

This clone showed up just a few times. The chain couples TRBV18 to TRBJ2-5, with TRBD2 identical over 10 bases. Looked up from germline, CDR1 is KGHSH and CDR2 is LQKENI. This CDR3 spans 18 amino acids. With 3 bases clipped from V and 4 bases from J, the junction kept 14 bases outside the gene matches. CDR3 coding DNA: TGTGCCAGCTCACCGGGGATTCGGACTAGCGGAAACAGAGAGACCCAGTACTTC. Protein product: CASSPGIRTSGNRETQYF.

The J gene is TRBJ2-3, the V gene TRBV12-5, with D possibly being TRBD1 (5 bases). The CDR3 is 15 residues long. The germline CDR1 and CDR2 sequences are LGHNT and FRNRAP. The ends were cut back, 3 bases at V and 3 bases at J, with 13 bases in the middle. CDR3 sequence reads: CASGLGHDGTDTQYF. The CDR3 DNA reads as TGTGCTAGTGGTTTAGGACACGATGGTACAGATACGCAGTATTTT.

This clone occurred a few times. The CDR3 nucleotides are TGTGCCAGCAGCCGACAGGGTACGCAAGAGACCCAGTACTTC. As protein: CASSRQGTQETQYF. The V gene is TRBV27, the J gene TRBJ2-5; 7 bases are shared with TRBD1. The CDR3 loop spans 14 amino acids. Germline-derived CDR1 and CDR2 are MNHEY and SMNVEV (reference sequence). After removal of 6 bases from V and 2 bases from J, the junction contained 6 bases not matched to a gene.

This clone appeared a few times. V gene TRBV5-1 combines with J gene TRBJ1-6; 7 bases are shared with TRBD1. The V segment lost 4 bases and the J segment 14 bases; nucleotides outside the gene matches: 9. The V gene's germline CDR1 is SGHRS and CDR2 YFSETQ. This CDR3 has 13 residues. The DNA for the CDR3 is TGCGCCAGCAGCGGGACAGATGCTTCGGCCCTCCACTTT. The encoded protein is CASSGTDASALHF.

Only a few counts were recorded for this clone. The genes are TRBV19 and TRBJ2-7; 7 positions match TRBD1. Trimming took 5 bases from V and 1 from J; bases not matched to a gene: 5. Germline loops: CDR1 LNHDA, CDR2 SQIVND (reference sequence). This CDR3 region has 14 residues. CDR3 sequence: CASSPTTGSYEQYF. CDR3 bases: TGTGCCAGTAGTCCGACGACAGGGTCCTACGAGCAGTACTTC.